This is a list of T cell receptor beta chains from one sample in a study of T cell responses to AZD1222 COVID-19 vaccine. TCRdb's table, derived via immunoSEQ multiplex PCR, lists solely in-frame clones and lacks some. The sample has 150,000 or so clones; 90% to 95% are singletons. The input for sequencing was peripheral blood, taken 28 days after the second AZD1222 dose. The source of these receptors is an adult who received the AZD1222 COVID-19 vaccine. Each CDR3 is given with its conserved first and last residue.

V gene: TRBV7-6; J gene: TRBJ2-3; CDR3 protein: CASSLGPSGVDTQYF
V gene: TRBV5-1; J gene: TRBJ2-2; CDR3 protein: CASSLAQGNTGELFF
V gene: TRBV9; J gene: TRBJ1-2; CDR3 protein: CASSAGLNNYGYTF
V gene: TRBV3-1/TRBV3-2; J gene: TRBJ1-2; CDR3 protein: CASSQASWQGYYGYTF
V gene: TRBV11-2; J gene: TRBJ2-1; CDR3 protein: CASSLRGLTIYNEQFF
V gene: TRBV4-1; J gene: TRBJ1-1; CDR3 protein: CASSPGQEDTEAFF
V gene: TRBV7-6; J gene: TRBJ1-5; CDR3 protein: CATAAGRNQPQHF
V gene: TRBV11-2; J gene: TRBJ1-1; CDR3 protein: CASSPAGVRNTEAFF
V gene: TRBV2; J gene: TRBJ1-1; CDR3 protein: CASSGQGFTEAFF
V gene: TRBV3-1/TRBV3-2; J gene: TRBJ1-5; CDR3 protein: CASSQGVNQPQHF
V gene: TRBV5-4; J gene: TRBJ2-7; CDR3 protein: CASSLLLTSDEQYF
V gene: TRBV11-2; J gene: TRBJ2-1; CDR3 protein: CASSPKVSGRPYNEQFF
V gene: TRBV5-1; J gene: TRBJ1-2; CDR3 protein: CASSLLGNSNGYTF
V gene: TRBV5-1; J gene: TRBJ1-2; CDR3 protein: CASSLMGATNYGYTF
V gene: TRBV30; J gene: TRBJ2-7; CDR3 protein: CAWSVQGYEQYF
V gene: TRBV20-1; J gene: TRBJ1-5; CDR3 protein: CSASWGLSESQHF
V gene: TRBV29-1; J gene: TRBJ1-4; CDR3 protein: CSVASTGLGEKLFF
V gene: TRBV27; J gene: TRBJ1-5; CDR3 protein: CASSFGGTGQPQHF
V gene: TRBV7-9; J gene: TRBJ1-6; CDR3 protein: CASSLGSNSPLHF
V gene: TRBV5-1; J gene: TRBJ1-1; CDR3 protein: CASSGGDSLNTEAFF
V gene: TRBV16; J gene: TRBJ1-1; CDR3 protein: CASSQGLNTEAFF
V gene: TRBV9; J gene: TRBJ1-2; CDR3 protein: CASSVAQPDYGYTF
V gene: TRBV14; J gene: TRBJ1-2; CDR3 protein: CASSQDRVYGYTF
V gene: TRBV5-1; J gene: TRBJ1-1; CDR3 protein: CASSLRGTNTEAFF
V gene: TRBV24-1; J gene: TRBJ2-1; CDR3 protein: CATSSGQSPNEQFF
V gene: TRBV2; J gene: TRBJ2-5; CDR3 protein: CASSEAAGETQYF
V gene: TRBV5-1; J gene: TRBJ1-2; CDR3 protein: CASSPPSSPNYGYTF
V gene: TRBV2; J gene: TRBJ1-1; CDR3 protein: CASRPLDGANTEAFF
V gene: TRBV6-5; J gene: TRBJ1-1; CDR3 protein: CTSSYSGGLISEAFF
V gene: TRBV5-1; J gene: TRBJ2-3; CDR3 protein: CASSQGDTDTQYF